Listed below are T cell receptor beta chains from one sample, sequenced in a study of shared clonotypes between healthy human individuals. The method was immunoSEQ multiplex PCR; TCRdb's version includes in-frame clones alone and lacks a portion of them. Among about 1 million clones, around four fifths were seen once, and the ten largest hold approximately 1.5%. Source material: memory CD4+ T cells sorted from blood. Source of these receptors: a man between 18 and 35 years old in good health. CDR3s include the opening cysteine and the closing phenylalanine or tryptophan. Each record gives: V gene, J gene, CDR3 protein.

TRBV7-2	TRBJ1-1	CASSRRTTGGDTEAFF
TRBV7-2	TRBJ2-3	CASSLQRAGGADTQYF
TRBV7-2	TRBJ2-2	CASSSGVTGELFF
TRBV28	TRBJ1-2	CASSSLTGTGGLNYGYTF
TRBV11-2	TRBJ2-2	CASSLEYRTGELFF
TRBV18	TRBJ2-7	CASSVAGDAYEQYF
TRBV5-1	TRBJ2-5	CASSVGLALETQYF
TRBV19	TRBJ2-2	CASSIRQLNTGELFF
TRBV7-2	TRBJ2-1	CASSLRPDNEQFF
TRBV25-1	TRBJ1-4	CASSAGVTNEKLFF
TRBV5-1	TRBJ2-5	CASSLGGGGETQYF
TRBV30	TRBJ2-1	CAWRAADRGSGEQFF
TRBV6-6	TRBJ2-7	CASGDNIYEQYF
TRBV25-1	TRBJ2-3	CASSEQGQGGTDTQYF
TRBV20-1	TRBJ2-7	CSAGGAWEQYF
TRBV7-9	TRBJ1-2	CASSPGESGYTF
TRBV7-2	TRBJ2-7	CASSQGLALYF
TRBV5-1	TRBJ2-6	CASSLLDPGANVLTF
TRBV19	TRBJ2-5	CASNGAGTETQYF
TRBV6-5	TRBJ2-3	CACCWRGATDTQYF
TRBV5-1	TRBJ2-2	CASSLYGSNTGELFF
TRBV2	TRBJ2-5	CASSSTSSPQGIQETQYF
TRBV18	TRBJ2-1	CASSPMEGSYNEQFF
TRBV10-2	TRBJ2-3	CASIGFLGGATDTQYF
TRBV10-2	TRBJ2-7	CASSPSGRSYEQYF
TRBV6-1	TRBJ2-7	CASNSGTGFYEQYF
TRBV5-6	TRBJ2-1	CASSFYGGTGSYNEQFF
TRBV30	TRBJ1-6	CAWIGLGRNSPLHF
TRBV11-3	TRBJ2-7	CASSLRPDTGQYF
TRBV10-3	TRBJ1-3	CAISETGVGNTIYF
TRBV19	TRBJ2-1	CASSPPTGVSYNEQFF
TRBV5-1	TRBJ1-1	CASSLDRTGGNTEAFF
TRBV9	TRBJ2-5	CDTHWSDQETQYF
TRBV18	TRBJ2-7	CASSPLASYEQYF
TRBV14	TRBJ1-1	CASSLGREAFF
TRBV28	TRBJ2-6	CASSPTGGRANVLTF
TRBV5-1	TRBJ1-1	CAKSTGGLNTEAFF
TRBV5-6	TRBJ1-1	CASSLATVNTEAFF
TRBV11-2	TRBJ1-2	CASSLWGEGYTF
TRBV5-4	TRBJ1-2	CASSLAGDRGRDGYTF
TRBV30	TRBJ1-1	CAWTPLDRYNTEAFF
TRBV28	TRBJ2-7	CASQTGGFPSYEQYF
TRBV28	TRBJ2-7	CASGGGRAYEQYF
TRBV10-3	TRBJ2-3	CAISPWTSGRVDTQYF
TRBV7-9	TRBJ2-5	CASSLDGRAKTQYF
TRBV6-6	TRBJ2-5	CAIGKETQYF
TRBV29-1	TRBJ2-3	CSVTALAGATDTQYF
TRBV5-8	TRBJ1-2	CASSRSGYGYTF